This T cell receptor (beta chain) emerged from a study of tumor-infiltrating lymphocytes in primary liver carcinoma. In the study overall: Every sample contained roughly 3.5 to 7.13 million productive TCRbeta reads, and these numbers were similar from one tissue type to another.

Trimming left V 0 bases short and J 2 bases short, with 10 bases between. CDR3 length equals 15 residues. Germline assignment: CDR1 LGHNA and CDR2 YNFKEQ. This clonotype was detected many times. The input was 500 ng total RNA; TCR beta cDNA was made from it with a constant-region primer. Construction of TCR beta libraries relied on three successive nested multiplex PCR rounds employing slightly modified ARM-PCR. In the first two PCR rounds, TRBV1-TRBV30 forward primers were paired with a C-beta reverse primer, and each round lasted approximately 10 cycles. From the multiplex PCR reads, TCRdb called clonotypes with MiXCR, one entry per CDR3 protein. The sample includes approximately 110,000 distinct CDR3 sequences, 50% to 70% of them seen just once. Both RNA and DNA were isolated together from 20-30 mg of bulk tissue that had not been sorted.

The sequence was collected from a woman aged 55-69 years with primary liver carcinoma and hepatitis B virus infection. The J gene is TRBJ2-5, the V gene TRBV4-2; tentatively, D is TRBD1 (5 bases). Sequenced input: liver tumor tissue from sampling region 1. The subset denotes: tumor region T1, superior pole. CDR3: CASSQERGGQETQYF. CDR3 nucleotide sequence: TGTGCCAGCAGCCAAGAAAGGGGCGGTCAAGAGACCCAGTACTTC.